What follows are 26 T cell receptor beta chains derived from one specimen sequenced in a study of blood T cell repertoires in COVID-19. TCRdb keeps only in-frame clones here, not all; method: immunoSEQ multiplex PCR. The table has approximately 280,000 clones, approximately 85% seen once; the top ten hold about 5.1%. Material for sequencing was peripheral blood. The receptors come from a man between 50 and 59 years old with active or convalescent COVID-19.

The chain uses TRBV5-1 and TRBJ1-2, with 7 positions matching TRBD1. The germline V gene has CDR1 SGHRS and CDR2 YFSETQ. This CDR3 is 14 amino acids long. The J segment lost 6 bases and the V segment lost 3 bases, leaving 8 bases of the junction unmatched. The CDR3 here is CASSYRQGEDGYTF. The CDR3 bases are TGCGCCAGCAGCTACCGACAGGGCGAAGATGGCTACACCTTC. Based on the CDR3 plus reference TRBV5-1 and TRBJ1-2, the full variable domain is KAGVTQTPRYLIKTRGQQVTLSCSPISGHRSVSWYQQTPGQGLQFLFEYFSETQRNKGNFPGRFSGRQFSNSRSEMNVSTLELGDSALYLCASSYRQGEDGYTFGSGTRLTVV.

The chain recombines TRBV7-2 with TRBJ1-1, with 7 bases identical to TRBD1. The CDR3 totals 14 residues. The V gene end was trimmed by 2 bases and the J gene end by 5 bases; junction bases not matched to a gene: 5. CDR1 and CDR2 from the germline V gene are SGHTA and FQGNSA. Here the CDR3 DNA reads TGTGCCAGCAGCTTACCCGGGACAGCGACTGAAGCTTTCTTT. It translates to CASSLPGTATEAFF.

The CDR3 here is CASSPSAARSYEQYF. The CDR3 DNA reads as TGTGCCAGCAGCCCCTCGGCCGCTAGATCCTACGAGCAGTACTTC. V and J are TRBV7-2 and TRBJ2-7; D gene unclear. Trimming took off 5 bases at V and 1 base at J, with 15 bases between the two ends. CDR1 and CDR2 from the germline V gene are SGHTA and FQGNSA. This CDR3 has 15 amino acids. Full variable domain (remainder filled in from reference TRBV7-2 and TRBJ2-7): GAGVSQSPSNKVTEKGKDVELRCDPISGHTALYWYRQSLGQGLEFLIYFQGNSAPDKSGLPSDRFSAERTGGSVSTLTIQRTQQEDSAVYLCASSPSAARSYEQYFGPGTRLTVT.

This clone was counted a single time. The same CDR3 can be traced to other DNA sequences in this sample. This chain joins TRBV6-1 and TRBJ2-7; TRBD2 matches 12 bases. The germline V gene encodes CDR1 MNHNS and CDR2 SASEGT. V lost 1 base and J lost 3; bases outside the gene matches: 1. The CDR3 extends over 15 amino acids. CDR3: CASSEGLAGVYEQYF. The DNA of the CDR3 is TGTGCCAGCAGTGAAGGACTAGCGGGGGTCTACGAGCAGTACTTC.

This chain connects TRBV29-1 to TRBJ2-1; the match to TRBD2 covers 10 bases. The CDR3 covers 13 residues. With 7 bases clipped from V and 5 bases from J, the junction kept 5 bases outside the gene matches. From germline, CDR1 is SQVTM and CDR2 ANQGSEA. CDR3 region: CSAGLAANNEQFF. The CDR3 DNA sequence: TGCAGCGCCGGACTAGCGGCCAACAATGAGCAGTTCTTC.

The chain combines TRBV6-2 or TRBV6-3 with TRBJ2-3; D is perhaps TRBD1 (5 bases). The CDR3 contains 18 residues. Germline CDR1 and CDR2: MNHEY and SVGEGT. V shed 3 bases and J shed 1 base, with 20 bases lying between them. The CDR3 DNA reads as TGTGCCAGCAGTTATGGGGCCTGGCGGCCGTTGGGCACAGATACGCAGTATTTT. Translating it yields CASSYGAWRPLGTDTQYF.

The gene calls are TRBV7-8 and TRBJ1-6, with 7 positions matching TRBD1. Germline V gene data show CDR1 as SGHVS and CDR2 as FQNEAQ. V was clipped by 4 bases and J by 3 bases; unmatched bases: 12. The CDR3 loop spans 18 amino acids. The CDR3 DNA sequence: TGTGCCAGCAGCTCCGGGACAGAGCACGCCCTCTATAATTCACCCCTCCACTTT. It encodes CASSSGTEHALYNSPLHF.

The V call is TRBV28, the J call TRBJ1-4; maybe TRBD1 (5 bases). In germline, CDR1 is MDHEN, CDR2 SYDVKM. The length of the CDR3 is 15 residues. The V end was cut by 3 bases, the J end by 8 bases, with 16 bases between. CDR3 sequence reads: CASSFRPGPGEKLFF. For the CDR3, the DNA is TGTGCCAGCAGTTTTCGGCCAGGGCCTGGGGAAAAACTGTTTTTT.

This sequence joins TRBV5-6 and TRBJ2-7; 8 bases agree with TRBD2. Germline values: CDR1 SGHDT, CDR2 YYEEEE. Unmatched junction bases numbered 9, after V lost 4 bases and J lost 3 bases. The CDR3 has 15 residues. The CDR3 DNA follows: TGTGCCAGCAGCCGTCGGGGGGGCATTTACTACGAGCAGTACTTC. Translating it yields CASSRRGGIYYEQYF.

This clone was detected a few times. The chain links TRBV5-8 to TRBJ1-4, with unresolved D. Per the germline V gene, CDR1 is SGHTS and CDR2 is YDEGEE. The CDR3 sequence is 14 residues long. Trimming cost V 7 bases and J 0 bases, with 10 bases left between them. DNA of the CDR3: TGTGCCAGCCGTGCGGGAACAACTAATGAAAAACTGTTTTTT. Amino acids: CASRAGTTNEKLFF.

This chain connects TRBV28 to TRBJ1-5; D not resolved. The V end lost 6 bases, the J end lost 3 bases, and 15 bases lay between the germline ends. This CDR3 spans 15 amino acids. Germline loops: CDR1 MDHEN, CDR2 SYDVKM. The CDR3 sequence is CASSPSTNFNQPQHF. CDR3 sequence (DNA): TGTGCCAGCAGCCCGTCGACAAATTTCAATCAGCCCCAGCATTTT. Full variable domain (remainder filled in from reference TRBV28 and TRBJ1-5): DVKVTQSSRYLVKRTGEKVFLECVQDMDHENMFWYRQDPGLGLRLIYFSYDVKMKEKGDIPEGYSVSREKKERFSLILESASTNQTSMYLCASSPSTNFNQPQHFGDGTRLSIL.

This sequence joins TRBV3-1 (or the pseudogene TRBV3-2) and TRBJ1-2, with D unresolved. V dropped 1 base and J dropped 6 bases, with 9 bases sitting between them. The CDR3 covers 13 residues. Germline values: CDR1 LGHDT, CDR2 YNNKEL (reference sequence). The CDR3 protein is CASSQAFGDGYTF. In DNA, the CDR3 is TGTGCCAGCAGCCAAGCGTTCGGGGATGGCTACACCTTC.

Concerning this clone itself: Within the sample, other DNA sequences also encode this same CDR3. The J gene is TRBJ2-3, the V gene TRBV19; 7 bases match TRBD2. V shed 3 bases and J 4 bases; nucleotides not matched to a gene: 7. CDR3 length equals 15 residues. CDR1 and CDR2 (germline): LNHDA, SQIVND (reference sequence). The CDR3 loop reads CASSISGAGADTQYF. CDR3 sequence (DNA): TGTGCCAGTAGTATCAGCGGGGCGGGGGCAGATACGCAGTATTTT.

V usage is TRBV5-4 and J usage is TRBJ2-2; tentative D call: TRBD2 (7 bases). From germline, CDR1 is SGHNT and CDR2 YYREEE (reference sequence). Trimming stripped 2 bases from V and 6 bases from J, with 11 bases between. This CDR3 has 14 amino acids. The DNA of the CDR3 is TGTGCCAGCAGCTTACAGGGAGGGCCCGGGGAGCTGTTTTTT. It codes for CASSLQGGPGELFF.

The DNA of the CDR3 is TGTGCCAGCAGCAGCGGGAGTCCCTACGAGCAGTACTTC. It translates to CASSSGSPYEQYF. This chain connects TRBV2 to TRBJ2-7, with 8 nucleotides matching TRBD2. Germline assignment: CDR1 SNHLY and CDR2 FYNNEI. V lost 6 bases, J lost 2 bases, and 3 bases stayed unmatched. The CDR3 contains 13 residues.

The rearrangement joins TRBV4-3 to TRBJ1-1, with 8 nucleotides matching TRBD1. With V trimmed by 4 bases and J by 11 bases, 6 bases remained unmatched. In germline, CDR1 is LGHNA, CDR2 YSLEER. The CDR3 has 12 amino acids. The DNA for the CDR3 is TGCGCCAGCAGCCGAGAGGGACAGGTGGCTTTCTTT. Translated: CASSREGQVAFF.

The V and J genes are TRBV18 and TRBJ2-2; D gene uncertain. Germline-derived CDR1 and CDR2 are KGHSH and LQKENI. The length of the CDR3 is 13 residues. V gave up 6 bases and J gave up 1 base, with 6 bases separating them. The CDR3 DNA reads as TGTGCCAGCTCGTCGGTGAACACCGGGGAGCTGTTTTTT. It encodes CASSSVNTGELFF.

V usage is TRBV7-8 and J usage is TRBJ1-4, with 11 positions matching TRBD1. There are 17 residues in the CDR3. The ends lost 4 bases at V and 4 bases at J; junction bases unmatched: 8. Germline CDR1 reads SGHVS; CDR2 reads FQNEAQ. In DNA, the CDR3 is TGTGCCAGCAGCTCTGGACAGGGGGCGACTCTTAATGAAAAACTGTTTTTT. Amino acids: CASSSGQGATLNEKLFF.

The rearrangement uses TRBV10-2 and TRBJ1-1; 10 bases agree with TRBD1. The CDR3 runs 14 residues. V trimming: 6 bases; J trimming: 8 bases; junction bases outside the gene matches: 9. Germline lookup yields CDR1 WSHSY and CDR2 SAAADI. The CDR3 spells CASRPGQGTGEAFF. The CDR3, as DNA: TGCGCCAGCAGACCGGGACAGGGGACGGGGGAAGCTTTCTTT.

This chain uses TRBV5-5 with TRBJ2-2, with 10 bases matching TRBD2. Germline V gives CDR1 SGHKS, CDR2 YYEKEE (reference sequence). The ends lost 4 bases at V and 7 bases at J; junction bases unmatched: 13. The CDR3 spans 17 residues. The CDR3, as DNA: TGTGCCAGCAGCCCCCGAGCGGGAGGGACCTTCAGCGGGGAGCTGTTTTTT. Translated: CASSPRAGGTFSGELFF.

This chain links TRBV7-2 with TRBJ1-5; D may be TRBD1 (5 bases). The germline V and J ends were trimmed by 4 bases and 7 bases, with 23 bases remaining between them. Germline V gene data show CDR1 as SGHTA and CDR2 as FQGNSA. The CDR3 consists of 17 residues. CDR3 in amino acids: CASSSTNWGELGQPQHF. The CDR3 DNA sequence: TGTGCCAGCAGCTCGACCAACTGGGGGGAGTTGGGACAGCCCCAGCATTTT.

The J gene is TRBJ1-3, the V gene TRBV16; D call uncertain. V was cut by 4 bases and J by 4 bases, with 8 bases left in between. Germline CDR1 reads KGHSY; CDR2 reads FQNENV. There are 13 residues in the CDR3. The CDR3 nucleotides are TGTGCCAGCAGCCCAGAACCCGGAAACACCATATATTTT. As protein: CASSPEPGNTIYF.

This clone was found once. This chain links TRBV19 with TRBJ1-5; no reliable D call. Germline V lookup: CDR1 LNHDA, CDR2 SQIVND (reference sequence). Trimming removed 4 bases from V and 0 bases from J, with 10 bases in between. This CDR3 has 15 amino acids. The CDR3 DNA reads TGTGCCAGTAGTAGGGCATTGGGTAGCAATCAGCCCCAGCATTTT. Translated, it gives CASSRALGSNQPQHF. Using reference TRBV19 and TRBJ1-5 for the parts outside the CDR3, the full variable domain is DGGITQSPKYLFRKEGQNVTLSCEQNLNHDAMYWYRQDPGQGLRLIYYSQIVNDFQKGDIAEGYSVSREKKESFPLTVTSAQKNPTAFYLCASSRALGSNQPQHFGDGTRLSIL.

This rearrangement joins TRBV5-8 to TRBJ1-6; D unclear. From germline, CDR1 is SGHTS and CDR2 YDEGEE. The CDR3 has 14 amino acids. V was clipped by 3 bases and J by 3 bases, with 7 bases between them. DNA for the CDR3: TGTGCCAGCAGCTCGGGGAGCTATAATTCACCCCTCCACTTT. Its translation: CASSSGSYNSPLHF.

The chain is built from TRBV3-1 (or the pseudogene TRBV3-2) and TRBJ2-5, with TRBD2 matching 14 bases. Trimming at V came to 0 bases and at J to 4 bases, leaving 10 bases not matched to a gene. The CDR3 has 19 amino acids. From germline, CDR1 is LGHDT and CDR2 YNNKEL (reference sequence). In DNA form, the CDR3 reads TGTGCCAGCAGCCAAGATTTGAGACTAGCGGGAGGGGTCCCAGAGACCCAGTACTTC. Protein: CASSQDLRLAGGVPETQYF.

The V call is TRBV10-3, the J call TRBJ1-5, with D tentatively TRBD1 (5 bases). The V end was cut by 0 bases, the J end by 1 base, with 7 bases between. This CDR3 spans 15 amino acids. Germline loops: CDR1 ENHRY, CDR2 SYGVKD. The CDR3 nucleotides are TGTGCCATCAGTGAGTCGGGGGGAAGCAATCAGCCCCAGCATTTT. Residues: CAISESGGSNQPQHF.